The clone carrying this TCR beta chain was seen many times. The data stem from a study of T cells after yellow fever vaccination. V dropped 1 base and J dropped 7 bases, with 17 bases sitting between them. The CDR3 has 17 amino acids. CDR1 and CDR2 (germline): SGHVS, FQNEAQ. For TCR, cDNA came from 5'RACE template switching, which added a universal primer site and UMIs. TCRdb reprocessed the 5' RACE reads via MiXCR and lists one record per CDR3 protein. Here the sample spans over 250,000 distinct CDR3 sequences, about 5% being singletons. This clonotype was obtained from a man aged 18 to 29 who received the YFV17D yellow fever vaccine. The genes are TRBV7-8 and TRBJ1-6, with D possibly matching TRBD1 (5 bases). This material consisted of CD4+ T cells sorted from PBMCs, taken on the day of the yellow fever booster vaccination. Written as DNA, the CDR3 is TGTGCCAGCAGCTTAGTTAAGGGGCGCTTAACCAATTCACCCCTCCACTTT. Translated: CASSLVKGRLTNSPLHF.